The 2 T cell receptor beta chains presented below share a single source sample, sequenced in a study of glioma-infiltrating T cells after dendritic cell vaccination. Sequenced by immunoSEQ multiplex PCR; TCRdb stores in-frame clones only, minus some. The sample shows about 64,000 clones, about 81% of them seen only once. Specimen: blood, collected before dendritic cell vaccination. Receptor source: a human donor with glioblastoma.

A note on this clone: A read error may account for a junction end that differs from germline. The genes are TRBV2 and TRBJ1-5; 7 bases are shared with TRBD1. The CDR3 is 12 amino acids. Germline lookup yields CDR1 SNHLY and CDR2 FYNNEI. The CDR3 bases are TGTGCCAGCAGGACAGGGAATCGGCCCCAGCATTTT. Residues: CASRTGNRPQHF.

V is TRBV5-1 and J is TRBJ1-1, with D perhaps TRBD1 (5 bases). Trimming took off 1 base at V and 4 bases at J, with 11 bases between the two ends. The CDR3 runs to 14 residues. Germline V lookup: CDR1 SGHRS, CDR2 YFSETQ. CDR3: CASSLNSGPTEAFF. The CDR3 coding sequence is TGCGCCAGCAGCTTGAATTCAGGGCCCACTGAAGCTTTCTTT.